Listed below are T cell receptor beta chains from one sample, sequenced in a study of blood T cell repertoires in COVID-19. Sequencing used immunoSEQ multiplex PCR; TCRdb keeps in-frame clones, though not all of them. The table includes over 50,000 clones, approximately 86% detected once. What was sequenced was peripheral blood. The source of these receptors is a man between 70 and 80 years old with active COVID-19. CDR3s include the opening cysteine and the closing phenylalanine or tryptophan. D genes are given only for firm matches. Only some rows state a clone size, as once, few, many or a class for expanded clones.

abundance | j_gene | len | v_gene | d_gene | CDR3nt | CDR3aa
- | TRBJ2-5 | 17 | TRBV7-2 | TRBD1 | TGTGCCAGCAGCTTACTAACTTCGGGGACAGGGTGGCAGACCCAGTACTTC | CASSLLTSGTGWQTQYF
few | TRBJ2-3 | 15 | TRBV7-2 | TRBD1 | TGTGCCAGCAGCTTATACAGGGGCCGCACAGATACGCAGTATTTT | CASSLYRGRTDTQYF
- | TRBJ2-5 | 18 | TRBV5-6 | TRBD1 | TGTGCCAGCAGCTTCGGACAGGGGGGCGGGGATGTTCGGGAGACCCAGTACTTC | CASSFGQGGGDVRETQYF
once | TRBJ1-1 | 14 | TRBV11-3 | - | TGTGCCAGCAGCCAAGGGAGGGGGAACACTGAAGCTTTCTTT | CASSQGRGNTEAFF
once | TRBJ2-5 | 12 | TRBV12-3/TRBV12-4 | - | TGTGCCAGCAGTTTGGGGACTCAGACCCAGTACTTC | CASSLGTQTQYF
- | TRBJ1-2 | 13 | TRBV5-1 | TRBD1 | TGCGCCAGCAGCTTTCAGGGGGCAAGTGGCTACACCTTC | CASSFQGASGYTF
- | TRBJ2-1 | 18 | TRBV24-1 | TRBD2 | TGTGCCACCAGTGATTCCGACTTAGCGGGACTAGCGGGGAATGAGCAGTTCTTC | CATSDSDLAGLAGNEQFF
- | TRBJ2-6 | 17 | TRBV18 | - | TGTGCCAGCTCACCACTCACAACCAGCTCTGGGGCCAACGTCCTGACTTTC | CASSPLTTSSGANVLTF
once | TRBJ2-6 | 17 | TRBV21-1 | - | TGTGCCAGCAACAGCGGGGGTACTCCTTCTGGGGCCAACGTCCTGACTTTC | CASNSGGTPSGANVLTF
- | TRBJ1-2 | 14 | TRBV7-2 | - | TGTGCCAGCAGCCCCCCCGGACTTTCATATGGCTACACCTTC | CASSPPGLSYGYTF